The 26 T cell receptor beta chains in this list originate from one sample, sequenced in a study of blood T cell repertoires in COVID-19. Profiling relied on immunoSEQ multiplex PCR, and the TCRdb table lists in-frame clones only, not all of them. This sample yields some 42,000 clones, of which approximately 90% are seen a single time; around 8.1% belongs to the top ten. Sequenced material: peripheral blood. The receptors come from a man aged 30 to 45 with active or convalescent COVID-19.

This clone was seen a single time. The chain combines TRBV4-3 with TRBJ2-1; TRBD2 agrees at 10 bases. Germline loops: CDR1 LGHNA, CDR2 YSLEER. The CDR3 loop spans 16 amino acids. V lost 0 bases and J lost 5; bases outside the gene matches: 4. The CDR3 coding sequence is TGCGCCAGCAGCCAAGATACTAGCGGGATCGACAATGAGCAGTTCTTC. Its translation: CASSQDTSGIDNEQFF.

The chain employs TRBV5-1 and TRBJ1-3, with D possibly being TRBD1 (5 bases). Per the germline V gene, CDR1 is SGHRS and CDR2 is YFSETQ. The CDR3 covers 15 residues. Trimming cost V 0 bases and J 4 bases, with 11 bases left between them. The CDR3: CASSLGQLNGNTIYF. Here the CDR3 DNA reads TGCGCCAGCAGCTTGGGACAGCTGAACGGAAACACCATATATTTT.

This chain connects TRBV2 to TRBJ2-5, with unresolved D. The CDR3 spans 12 residues. From germline, CDR1 is SNHLY and CDR2 FYNNEI. With 5 bases removed from V and 2 bases from J, the gap between germline ends came to 6 bases. CDR3 protein: CASSTQQETQYF. DNA for the CDR3: TGTGCCAGCAGTACGCAGCAAGAGACCCAGTACTTC.

The chain couples TRBV3-1 (or the pseudogene TRBV3-2) to TRBJ2-1, with 7 bases that match TRBD1. The CDR3 is made up of 16 amino acids. The V and J ends lost 2 bases and 4 bases, in that order; junction bases with no gene match: 8. Germline V lookup: CDR1 LGHDT, CDR2 YNNKEL (reference sequence). The CDR3 spells CASSQWTGLGYNEQFF. The DNA for the CDR3 is TGTGCCAGCAGCCAATGGACAGGCCTTGGGTACAATGAGCAGTTCTTC.

This sequence joins TRBV5-1 and TRBJ2-2; the match to TRBD1 covers 8 bases. Germline V gene lookup returns CDR1 SGHRS and CDR2 YFSETQ. Losses at the gene ends were 1 base for V and 5 bases for J; bases not matched to a gene: 4. This CDR3 has 15 residues. CDR3 sequence: CASSLTGGRTGELFF. CDR3 DNA: TGCGCCAGCAGCTTGACAGGGGGAAGAACCGGGGAGCTGTTTTTT.

The chain carries TRBV12-3 or TRBV12-4 and TRBJ1-2; a possible D gene is TRBD1 (6 bases). CDR3 size: 13 residues. The germline V and J ends were trimmed by 2 bases and 8 bases, with 12 bases remaining between them. Here the CDR3 reads CASSLRGTRGYTF. The CDR3 DNA is TGTGCCAGCAGTTTAAGGGGGACTAGAGGCTACACCTTC.

V usage is TRBV19 and J usage is TRBJ1-1; D gene unclear. V lost 3 bases and J lost 0, with 8 bases in between. Germline values: CDR1 LNHDA, CDR2 SQIVND (reference sequence). The CDR3 has 14 residues. The CDR3 DNA sequence: TGTGCCAGTAGTATGGAGGTGTTGAACACTGAAGCTTTCTTT. This encodes CASSMEVLNTEAFF.

The chain combines TRBV7-9 with TRBJ2-5, with TRBD1 matching over 7 bases. J was trimmed by 0 bases and V by 5 bases; bases with no gene match: 3. Germline CDR1 and CDR2: SEHNR and FQNEAQ (reference sequence). The CDR3 totals 14 residues. Written as DNA, the CDR3 is TGTGCCAGCAGCGGGACAGTCAACCAAGAGACCCAGTACTTC. Protein: CASSGTVNQETQYF.

This clone was seen a few times. The chain links TRBV9 to TRBJ2-2, with D possibly being TRBD1 (6 bases). The CDR3 consists of 16 residues. V was trimmed by 2 bases and J by 5 bases, leaving 16 bases between them. Germline CDR1 is SGDLS and CDR2 is YYNGEE. For the CDR3, the DNA is TGTGCCAGCAGCGTCCTTCCGGACAGCCGAACCGGGGAGCTGTTTTTT. Translating gives CASSVLPDSRTGELFF.

The chain is built from TRBV24-1 and TRBJ1-2; TRBD1 matches 7 bases. The V segment lost 4 bases and the J segment 8 bases; nucleotides outside the gene matches: 12. CDR1 and CDR2 (germline): KGHDR, SFDVKD. The CDR3 is 15 residues long. The CDR3 loop reads CATSDPSRGERGYTF. The CDR3 bases are TGTGCCACCAGTGACCCCTCCAGGGGGGAGAGGGGCTACACCTTC.

The rearrangement links TRBV19 to TRBJ1-1, with D possibly matching TRBD1 (5 bases). This CDR3 comprises 15 residues. CDR1 and CDR2 from the germline V gene are LNHDA and SQIVND (reference sequence). Between the trimmed V and J ends, which lost 4 bases and 4 bases, there was a span of 16 bases. The CDR3 DNA sequence: TGTGCCAGTAGTACTCCACAGGTTTCAGTCACTGAAGCTTTCTTT. It specifies CASSTPQVSVTEAFF.

In its sample, this clone was seen once. The genes are TRBV5-1 and TRBJ2-6, with TRBD1 matching 9 bases. The CDR3 is made up of 16 amino acids. With V trimmed by 4 bases and J by 6 bases, 8 bases remained unmatched. Germline V gene data show CDR1 as SGHRS and CDR2 as YFSETQ. The CDR3 is CASSPQGQGQANVLTF. CDR3 DNA: TGCGCCAGCAGCCCACAGGGACAGGGCCAGGCCAACGTCCTGACTTTC.

V usage is TRBV12-3 or TRBV12-4 and J usage is TRBJ1-1; D not certain. The CDR3 totals 11 residues. V was trimmed by 6 bases and J by 1 base, leaving 3 bases between them. The CDR3 is CASSRNTEAFF. As DNA, the CDR3 is TGTGCCAGCAGCCGGAACACTGAAGCTTTCTTT.

This sequence joins TRBV29-1 and TRBJ1-1; D remains ambiguous. CDR1 is SQVTM, CDR2 ANQGSEA, per germline. V lost 4 bases to trimming and J lost 3 bases, with 15 bases between them. The CDR3 totals 14 residues. DNA for the CDR3: TGCAGCGTTGCTCGGGGAGACTCACACACTGAAGCTTTCTTT. The encoded protein is CSVARGDSHTEAFF.

V is TRBV7-9 and J is TRBJ2-2; tentative D call: TRBD1 (5 bases). The CDR3 is 15 residues long. CDR1 SEHNR and CDR2 FQNEAQ come from the germline V gene (reference sequence). Trimming took off 4 bases at V and 3 bases at J, with 12 bases between the two ends. In DNA, the CDR3 is TGTGCCAGCAGCTGGACACAAAGTGACACCGGGGAGCTGTTTTTT. Amino acids: CASSWTQSDTGELFF. Full variable domain (remainder filled in from reference TRBV7-9 and TRBJ2-2): DTGVSQNPRHKITKRGQNVTFRCDPISEHNRLYWYRQTLGQGPEFLTYFQNEAQLEKSRLLSDRFSAERPKGSFSTLEIQRTEQGDSAMYLCASSWTQSDTGELFFGEGSRLTVL.

The chain combines TRBV9 with TRBJ1-5; the D gene is possibly TRBD1 (6 bases). CDR1 and CDR2 from the germline V gene are SGDLS and YYNGEE. V lost 4 bases and J lost 2, with 10 bases in between. The CDR3 covers 14 residues. The CDR3 DNA reads TGTGCCAGCAGCCGGGGGGGCGGCAATCAGCCCCAGCATTTT. Translating gives CASSRGGGNQPQHF.

The V and J genes are TRBV27 and TRBJ2-1, with 10 positions matching TRBD1. The trim removed 7 bases at V and 6 bases at J, leaving 18 bases unmatched. Germline V gene lookup returns CDR1 MNHEY and CDR2 SMNVEV (reference sequence). CDR3 length equals 18 residues. The CDR3, as DNA: TGTGCCAGCACAAGTTTAGCCCCGGACAGGGGGAAGGGCAATGAGCAGTTCTTC. Translation gives CASTSLAPDRGKGNEQFF.

The CDR3 here is CASSVYEQYF. Here the CDR3 DNA reads TGTGCCAGCAGCGTGTACGAGCAGTACTTC. The rearrangement joins TRBV2 to TRBJ2-7; D is undetermined. The germline V gene encodes CDR1 SNHLY and CDR2 FYNNEI. Deletions cut 6 bases from V and 4 bases from J, with 4 bases between. The CDR3 runs to 10 residues.

The chain combines TRBV28 with TRBJ1-5; no clear D. Trimming removed 6 bases at V and 1 base at J, with 13 bases between. The length of the CDR3 is 15 residues. The V gene's germline CDR1 is MDHEN and CDR2 SYDVKM. In nucleotides, the CDR3 is TGTGCCAGCAGCCGCCGGGGATCGAGCAATCAGCCCCAGCATTTT. Its translation: CASSRRGSSNQPQHF.

The V and J genes are TRBV4-2 and TRBJ2-7; TRBD1 agrees at 8 bases. After removal of 3 bases from V and 1 base from J, the junction contained 5 bases not matched to a gene. The CDR3 has 15 residues. Germline CDR1 is LGHNA and CDR2 is YNFKEQ. CDR3 nucleotides: TGTGCCAGCAGCCATATAGGGACAGGTTCCTACGAGCAGTACTTC. It specifies CASSHIGTGSYEQYF.

The chain carries TRBV7-7 and TRBJ2-5; 10 bases fit TRBD2. CDR1 is SSHAT, CDR2 FNYEAQ, per germline (reference sequence). The junction had 5 bases not matched to a gene; V was cut back by 0 bases and J by 4 bases. This CDR3 is 16 amino acids long. CDR3 amino acids: CASSLASGGEGETQYF. CDR3 sequence (DNA): TGTGCCAGCAGCTTAGCGAGCGGGGGGGAAGGAGAGACCCAGTACTTC.

This chain uses TRBV5-1 with TRBJ2-6; D gene unclear. The V end lost 0 bases, the J end lost 3 bases, and 7 bases lay between the germline ends. Germline CDR1 SGHRS, CDR2 YFSETQ. CDR3 size: 15 residues. The CDR3 reads CASSLGTVGANVLTF. In DNA form, the CDR3 reads TGCGCCAGCAGCTTGGGCACTGTTGGGGCCAACGTCCTGACTTTC.

The chain carries TRBV29-1 and TRBJ1-1; D not certain. Germline V gene lookup returns CDR1 SQVTM and CDR2 ANQGSEA. With 3 bases removed from V and 8 bases from J, the gap between germline ends came to 10 bases. CDR3 length: 11 amino acids. DNA for the CDR3: TGCAGCGTTGATTTTGGCTTGGAAGCTTTCTTT. Its translation: CSVDFGLEAFF.

The chain uses TRBV18 and TRBJ2-2, with a possible D match to TRBD1 (5 bases). The CDR3 is 15 amino acids. Per the germline V gene, CDR1 is KGHSH and CDR2 is LQKENI. V lost 1 base and J lost 5, with 11 bases in between. The DNA for the CDR3 is TGTGCCAGCTCACCACAAGACAGTCGGACCGGGGAGCTGTTTTTT. Translated: CASSPQDSRTGELFF.

The V call is TRBV7-2, the J call TRBJ2-2; the D gene is possibly TRBD1 (6 bases). The V end was cut by 2 bases, the J end by 4 bases, with 11 bases between. Per germline, CDR1 SGHTA and CDR2 FQGNSA. CDR3 length: 15 amino acids. In DNA form, the CDR3 reads TGTGCCAGCAGCTTACAGGGGCAGAGCACCGGGGAGCTGTTTTTT. It yields the protein CASSLQGQSTGELFF.

The sample holds one count of this clone. This sequence joins TRBV11-2 and TRBJ2-5, with 7 bases matching TRBD1. Trimming at V came to 5 bases and at J to 5 bases, leaving 8 bases not matched to a gene. Germline V gives CDR1 SGHAT, CDR2 FQNNGV. This CDR3 comprises 14 residues. The CDR3: CASSPTTGTETQYF. The DNA for the CDR3 is TGTGCCAGCAGCCCCACGACAGGGACGGAGACCCAGTACTTC.